This TCR beta chain was found in a study of cytomegalovirus exposure and HLA in healthy donors. Study in general: An early release of data contained roughly 90 million unique TCRs, which came from HLA-typed donors. Study-wide points: Associated with cytomegalovirus, according to the listing, were 150 to 200 TCR beta chains.

The CDR3 totals 15 residues. V lost 7 bases to trimming and J lost 2 bases, with 17 bases between them. Per germline, CDR1 LNHDA and CDR2 SQIVND (reference sequence). PCR amplification relied on 60 Vbeta primers (plus 13 Jbeta primers). Sequenced by immunoSEQ multiplex PCR; TCRdb stores in-frame clones only, minus some. This sample yields under 200,000 clones, of which around 68% are seen a single time; 1.1% to 1.5% belongs to the top ten. This clone was counted a few times. Its antigen remains unidentified. Each donor's status was that of a healthy bone marrow donor. This TCR was sampled from a man aged 45-65 years in good health and CMV-seronegative. Input material: PBMCs. This chain connects TRBV19 to TRBJ1-1, with D possibly TRBD1 on 5 matching bases. The DNA for the CDR3 is TGTGCCAGTAAGGAAGACAGAAGACCTAACACTGAAGCTTTCTTT. The encoded protein is CASKEDRRPNTEAFF.